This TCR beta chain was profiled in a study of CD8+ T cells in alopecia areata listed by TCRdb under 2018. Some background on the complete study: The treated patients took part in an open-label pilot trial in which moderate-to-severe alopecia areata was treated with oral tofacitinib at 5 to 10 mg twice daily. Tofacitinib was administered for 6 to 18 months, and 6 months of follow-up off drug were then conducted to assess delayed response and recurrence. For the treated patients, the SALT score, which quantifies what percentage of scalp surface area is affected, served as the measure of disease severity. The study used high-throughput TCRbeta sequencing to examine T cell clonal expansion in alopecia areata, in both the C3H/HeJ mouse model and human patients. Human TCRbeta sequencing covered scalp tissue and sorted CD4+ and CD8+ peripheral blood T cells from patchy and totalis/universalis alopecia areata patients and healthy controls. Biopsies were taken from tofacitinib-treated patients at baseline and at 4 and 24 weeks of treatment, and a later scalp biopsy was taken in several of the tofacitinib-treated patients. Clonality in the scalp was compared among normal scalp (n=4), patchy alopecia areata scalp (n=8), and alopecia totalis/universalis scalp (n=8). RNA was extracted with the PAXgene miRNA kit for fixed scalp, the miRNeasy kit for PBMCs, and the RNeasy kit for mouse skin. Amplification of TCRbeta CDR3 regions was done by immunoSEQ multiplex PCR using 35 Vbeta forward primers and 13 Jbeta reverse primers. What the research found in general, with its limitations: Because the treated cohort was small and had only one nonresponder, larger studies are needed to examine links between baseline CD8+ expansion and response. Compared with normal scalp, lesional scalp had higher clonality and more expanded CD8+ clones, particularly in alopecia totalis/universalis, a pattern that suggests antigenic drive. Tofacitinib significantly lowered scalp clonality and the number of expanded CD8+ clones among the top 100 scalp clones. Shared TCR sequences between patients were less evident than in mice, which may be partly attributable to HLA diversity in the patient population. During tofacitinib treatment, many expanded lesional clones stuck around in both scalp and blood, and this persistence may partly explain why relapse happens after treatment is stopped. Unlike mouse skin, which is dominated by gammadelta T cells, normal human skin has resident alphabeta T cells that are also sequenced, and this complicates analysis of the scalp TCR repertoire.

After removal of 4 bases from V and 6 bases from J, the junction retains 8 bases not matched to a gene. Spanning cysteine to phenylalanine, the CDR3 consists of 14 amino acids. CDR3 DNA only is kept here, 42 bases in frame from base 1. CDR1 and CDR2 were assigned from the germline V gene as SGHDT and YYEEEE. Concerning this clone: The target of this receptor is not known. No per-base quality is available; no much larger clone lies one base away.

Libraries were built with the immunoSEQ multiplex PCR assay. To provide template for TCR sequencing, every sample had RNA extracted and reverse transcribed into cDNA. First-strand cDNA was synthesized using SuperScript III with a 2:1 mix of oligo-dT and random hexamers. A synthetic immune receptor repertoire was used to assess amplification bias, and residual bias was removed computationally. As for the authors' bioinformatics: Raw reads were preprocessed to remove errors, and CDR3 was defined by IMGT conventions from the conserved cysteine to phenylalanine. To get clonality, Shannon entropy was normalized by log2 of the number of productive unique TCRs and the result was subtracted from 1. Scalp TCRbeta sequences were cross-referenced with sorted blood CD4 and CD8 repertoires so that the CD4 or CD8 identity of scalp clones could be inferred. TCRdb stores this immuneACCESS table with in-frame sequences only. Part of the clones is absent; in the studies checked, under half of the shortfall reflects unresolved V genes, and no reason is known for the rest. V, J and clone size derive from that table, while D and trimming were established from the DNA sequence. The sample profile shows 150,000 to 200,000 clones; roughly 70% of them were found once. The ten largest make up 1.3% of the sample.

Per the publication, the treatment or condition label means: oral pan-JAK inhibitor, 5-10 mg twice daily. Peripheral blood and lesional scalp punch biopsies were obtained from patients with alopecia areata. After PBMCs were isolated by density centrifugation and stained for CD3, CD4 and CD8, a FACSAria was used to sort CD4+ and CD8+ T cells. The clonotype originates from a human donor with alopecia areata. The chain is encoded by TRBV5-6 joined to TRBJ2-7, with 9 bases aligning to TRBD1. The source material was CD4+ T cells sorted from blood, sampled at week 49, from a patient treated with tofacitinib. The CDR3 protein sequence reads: CASSQGQGTVEQYF. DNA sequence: TGTGCCAGCAGCCAAGGACAGGGGACGGTCGAGCAGTACTTC.